This T cell receptor (beta chain) was retrieved from a study of regulatory T cells in long-lasting Graves disease. Study conclusions and caveats: TCR diversity was lower in persistent Graves' patients than in newly diagnosed ones.

The time point is: newly diagnosed GD, antithyroid drugs for less than 3 months. Making the TCR library involved RNA that had been extracted from PBMCs. For TCR beta, libraries came from iRepertoire HTBI primers and Arm-PCR of CDR3 regions. TCRdb reprocessed the multiplex PCR reads via MiXCR and lists one record per CDR3 protein. The sample consists of about 210,000 distinct CDR3 sequences, less than 20% of them appearing once. With respect to this clonotype: The antigen remains undetermined.

Deletions cut 0 bases from V and 7 bases from J, with 13 bases between. The V gene's germline CDR1 is SGHAT and CDR2 FQNNGV. This CDR3 has 15 residues. These sequences were also reported in another study, on T cells in Graves' hyperthyroidism and ophthalmopathy. From that paper: Newly diagnosed hyperthyroidism, duration under 2 months, in patients aged 18 to 65. It was uncontrolled infection, other autoimmune disease, pregnancy or lactation that excluded patients.

This clonotype originated in a woman aged 30 to 39 with Graves disease. The chain carries TRBV11-2 and TRBJ2-1, with D possibly called TRBD1 or TRBD2 (6 bases each). The source was peripheral blood mononuclear cells (PBMCs), collected at new diagnosis, from a patient treated with antithyroid drugs. CDR3 nucleotide sequence: TGTGCCAGCAGCTTAGAGGGGGGCCCTCTAAATGAGCAGTTCTTC. Protein: CASSLEGGPLNEQFF.